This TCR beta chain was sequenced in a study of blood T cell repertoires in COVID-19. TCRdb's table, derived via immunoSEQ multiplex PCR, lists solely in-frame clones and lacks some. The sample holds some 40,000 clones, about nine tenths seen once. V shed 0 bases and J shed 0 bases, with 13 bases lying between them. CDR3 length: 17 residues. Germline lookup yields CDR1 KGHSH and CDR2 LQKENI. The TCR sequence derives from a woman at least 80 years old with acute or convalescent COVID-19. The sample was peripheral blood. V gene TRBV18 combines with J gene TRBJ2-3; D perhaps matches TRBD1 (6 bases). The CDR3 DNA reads TGTGCCAGCTCACCACCGCAGGGGCTTGGTAGCACAGATACGCAGTATTTT. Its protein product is CASSPPQGLGSTDTQYF. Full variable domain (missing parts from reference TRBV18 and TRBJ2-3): NAGVMQNPRHLVRRRGQEARLRCSPMKGHSHVYWYRQLPEEGLKFMVYLQKENIIDESGMPKERFSAEFPKEGPSILRIQQVVRGDSAAYFCASSPPQGLGSTDTQYFGPGTRLTVL.